This T cell receptor (beta chain) was found in a study of chemoradiotherapy in HPV16-positive cancers (dated by TCRdb to between 2021 and 2022). Regarding the study in general: Candidate HPV-specific T-cell clones and common TCR motifs were defined by functional T-cell assays performed on cells from a couple of HPV16-positive patients. The study asked whether T-cell immunity against the HPV oncoproteins E6 and E7 changes during chemoradiotherapy and whether it affects survival. TCR repertoires from over 80 patients with HPV-related cancers were then used to track the candidate HPV-specific TCRs and motifs. What the authors observed across the whole study: Among HPV16-positive patients, expansion of HPV-responsive T cells during chemoradiotherapy was associated with better recurrence-free survival. The survival association was reported for HPV16-positive patients, and the functional definition of HPV-specific T cells was derived from only a couple of HPV16-positive patients. Expansion of candidate HPV-specific clones and E7-related TCR motifs was observed in the tumor microenvironment during treatment, whereas no such expansion was observed for non-HPV-specific T cells.

The protocol used for the library was the immunoSEQ multiplex PCR assay. TCRdb limited this immuneACCESS table to in-frame rearrangements with V and J called. A share of clones is missing; checked studies link under half to unresolved V genes, and the rest is unexplained. Recorded for this sample are fewer than 15,000 clones; about three quarters of them occurred a single time. Of the sample, 7.5% to 8.5% falls within the top ten clones. This clone occurred once. What antigen it recognizes has not been identified. Base qualities were left out, and no much larger clone turns up one base away. Because repertoires were sampled repeatedly during chemoradiotherapy, clonal expansion in the tumor microenvironment could be followed. V and J are trimmed by 0 bases and 3 bases, and the gene matches miss 6 bases of the junction. Looking up the germline V gene yields CDR1 MGHRA and CDR2 YSYEKL. The cysteine opens and the phenylalanine closes a CDR3 of 17 amino acids. Of the read, only the CDR3 DNA is kept; its 51 bases are in frame from base 1.

Recombination connected TRBV4-1 to TRBJ2-1, with TRBD2 identical over 9 junction bases. The TCR sequence derives from a human donor with HPV-associated anogenital cancer. This sample was gathered from a patient who underwent chemoradiotherapy. The base sequence is TGCGCCAGCAGCCAAGATACAGCGGGAGGCCGCTACAATGAGCAGTTCTTC. The resulting protein is CASSQDTAGGRYNEQFF.